What follows are 16 T cell receptor beta chains derived from one specimen sequenced in a study of sequential checkpoint blockade in melanoma. Only in-frame clones appear in the TCRdb table, and some are missing; sequencing was by immunoSEQ multiplex PCR. Seen here are 30,000 to 40,000 clones, nearly 90% observed once, and the top ten hold 9.5% to 15%. Treatment of the sample: randomized to nivolumab then ipilimumab (arm A) or the reverse (arm B). The sample consisted of CD8+ T cells sorted from blood (inferred from file names), taken from a patient given nivolumab and ipilimumab in sequence. These receptors were obtained from a human donor with melanoma.

The chain carries TRBV15 and TRBJ2-5; 8 positions agree with TRBD1. CDR1 is LNHNV, CDR2 YYDKDF, per germline (reference sequence). CDR3 length equals 14 residues. V was clipped by 5 bases and J by 8 bases; unmatched bases: 10. The CDR3 DNA sequence: TGTGCCACCAGCCCGGACAGGGTGATTTTAACCCAGTACTTC. Its translation is CATSPDRVILTQYF.

This clone was seen only once. The rearrangement uses TRBV28 and TRBJ1-5; TRBD1 matches 10 bases. V was clipped by 5 bases and J by 7 bases; unmatched bases: 5. Germline loops: CDR1 MDHEN, CDR2 SYDVKM. The CDR3 has 14 residues. The CDR3 DNA is TGTGCCAGCAGTCTAGGACAGGGGGAACAGCCCCAGCATTTT. Its translation: CASSLGQGEQPQHF.

This rearrangement joins TRBV7-8 to TRBJ2-1; D possibly corresponds to TRBD2 (6 bases). The germline V and J ends were trimmed by 5 bases and 5 bases, with 16 bases remaining between them. The length of the CDR3 is 15 residues. The germline gives CDR1 SGHVS, CDR2 FQNEAQ. The CDR3 region is CASSPSGPNDNEQFF. The CDR3 DNA follows: TGTGCCAGCAGCCCGAGCGGGCCAAACGACAATGAGCAGTTCTTC.

The chain employs TRBV4-1 and TRBJ2-1; D not certain. CDR3 length equals 13 residues. Germline CDR1 MGHRA, CDR2 YSYEKL. V was shortened by 4 bases and J by 9 bases, with 13 bases between the two germline ends. The CDR3 nucleotides are TGCGCCAGCAGCCCGCTAGAGTTGGGTGAGCAGTTCTTC. Translation: CASSPLELGEQFF.

The rearrangement uses TRBV2 and TRBJ2-7, with 12 bases fitting TRBD2. V lost 6 bases to trimming and J lost 12 bases; unmatched junction nucleotides: 6. The length of the CDR3 is 12 residues. Looked up from germline, CDR1 is SNHLY and CDR2 is FYNNEI. The CDR3 DNA reads TGTGCCAGCAGAGAGACTAGCGGGAGATGGTACTTC. It translates to CASRETSGRWYF.

The chain has TRBV19 and TRBJ2-6; D may be TRBD1 (6 bases). This CDR3 has 15 amino acids. The ends were cut back, 5 bases at V and 1 base at J, with 9 bases in the middle. Germline loops: CDR1 LNHDA, CDR2 SQIVND (reference sequence). CDR3 protein: CASSYQGSGANVLTF. CDR3 sequence (DNA): TGTGCCAGTAGTTACCAGGGGTCTGGGGCCAACGTCCTGACTTTC.

The genes are TRBV2 and TRBJ1-3, with a weak D call TRBD1 (5 bases). This CDR3 is 14 amino acids long. Trimming took 9 bases from V and 5 from J, leaving 17 bases between them. Germline CDR1 is SNHLY and CDR2 is FYNNEI. In DNA, the CDR3 is TGTGCCAGAGATAGGGGTCGCGACCGAAACACCATATATTTT. This encodes CARDRGRDRNTIYF.

CDR3 DNA sequence: TGTGCCAGCAGGGCAGGGTATGGTCCCTCCTACGAGCAGTACTTC. Encoded protein: CASRAGYGPSYEQYF. The V call is TRBV6-5, the J call TRBJ2-7; the D gene is possibly TRBD1 (5 bases). The CDR3 covers 15 residues. Trimming removed 6 bases from V and 0 bases from J, with 15 bases in between. Germline values: CDR1 MNHEY, CDR2 SVGAGI.

The chain combines TRBV27 with TRBJ1-1, with 9 bases aligning to TRBD1. Germline V lookup: CDR1 MNHEY, CDR2 SMNVEV (reference sequence). The J segment lost 0 bases and the V segment lost 4 bases, leaving 3 bases of the junction unmatched. The CDR3 consists of 15 residues. The CDR3 here is CASSSGQGMNTEAFF. DNA for the CDR3: TGTGCCAGCAGTTCGGGACAGGGCATGAACACTGAAGCTTTCTTT.

The chain links TRBV27 to TRBJ1-1, with D uncertain. The V end was cut by 0 bases, the J end by 0 bases, with 8 bases between. Germline values: CDR1 MNHEY, CDR2 SMNVEV (reference sequence). CDR3 size: 15 residues. CDR3 protein: CASSLSYSLNTEAFF. The CDR3 DNA reads TGTGCCAGCAGTTTATCGTACAGCTTGAACACTGAAGCTTTCTTT.

The V call is TRBV27, the J call TRBJ1-1; 11 bases are shared with TRBD1. Germline V gene lookup returns CDR1 MNHEY and CDR2 SMNVEV (reference sequence). V shed 5 bases, J shed 5 bases, and the junction held 10 bases outside the gene matches. The CDR3 is 16 residues long. The CDR3 DNA sequence: TGTGCCAGCAGTGGACAGGGGGCTACCCTTCTAACTGAAGCTTTCTTT. Translating gives CASSGQGATLLTEAFF.

The chain joins TRBV2 to TRBJ2-7, with D possibly TRBD1 on 6 matching bases. The V end lost 6 bases, the J end lost 0 bases, and 12 bases lay between the germline ends. The CDR3 has 14 residues. From germline, CDR1 is SNHLY and CDR2 FYNNEI. The CDR3 sequence is CASRDRKNSYEQYF. CDR3 bases: TGTGCCAGCAGAGACAGGAAAAACTCCTACGAGCAGTACTTC.

This clone has just a few counts. The chain combines TRBV14 with TRBJ1-2; 9 nucleotides align to TRBD1. Germline assignment: CDR1 SGHDN and CDR2 FVKESK. The J segment lost 3 bases and the V segment lost 4 bases, leaving 3 bases of the junction unmatched. CDR3 size: 14 residues. The chain's CDR3 is CASSPGQGHYGYTF. The DNA for the CDR3 is TGTGCCAGCAGCCCCGGACAGGGGCACTATGGCTACACCTTC.

This rearrangement joins TRBV7-9 to TRBJ2-7, with a tentative D call TRBD2 (5 bases). CDR1 SEHNR and CDR2 FQNEAQ come from the germline V gene (reference sequence). The CDR3 runs to 12 residues. V was trimmed by 3 bases and J by 6 bases, leaving 9 bases between them. For the CDR3, the DNA is TGTGCCAGCAGCTTGGGGAGCCCCGAGCAGTACTTC. This translates into CASSLGSPEQYF. The whole variable domain, filled in from reference TRBV7-9 and TRBJ2-7, reads DTGVSQNPRHKITKRGQNVTFRCDPISEHNRLYWYRQTLGQGPEFLTYFQNEAQLEKSRLLSDRFSAERPKGSFSTLEIQRTEQGDSAMYLCASSLGSPEQYFGPGTRLTVT.

This chain connects TRBV28 to TRBJ2-1, with 8 nucleotides matching TRBD2. V was pared by 7 bases and J by 2 bases, with 19 bases of the junction left unmatched. CDR1 is MDHEN, CDR2 SYDVKM, per germline. The CDR3 has 19 residues. The chain's CDR3 is CASTILRGGLERPYNEQFF. The CDR3 bases are TGTGCCAGCACTATCCTTCGGGGGGGACTAGAGCGCCCCTACAATGAGCAGTTCTTC.

V is TRBV28 and J is TRBJ1-4; possible D gene TRBD1, 5 bases. The V gene's germline CDR1 is MDHEN and CDR2 SYDVKM. Trimming stripped 2 bases from V and 0 bases from J, with 19 bases between. The CDR3 is 19 residues long. The DNA of the CDR3 is TGTGCCAGCAGTTTAAAGAAAGGGGTTTACCCAGCAACTAATGAAAAACTGTTTTTT. Its protein product is CASSLKKGVYPATNEKLFF.